The clone carrying this TCR beta chain was recorded a few times. Combining a sample-barcoded 5' primer with a J-beta primer mix, a second PCR ran for about 6 to 12 cycles. TCRdb re-called the 5' RACE reads with MiXCR, one entry per CDR3 protein. The table includes approximately 1.5 million distinct CDR3 sequences, about 31% detected once. The sample originates from a study of blood T cells in healthy people across ages. Germline V gene sequence: CDR1 KGHDR, CDR2 SFDVKD. The CDR3 is 21 amino acids. With V trimmed by 5 bases and J by 7 bases, 26 bases remained unmatched. The chain couples TRBV24-1 to TRBJ2-1; 9 bases map to TRBD1. The receptor was isolated from a young woman in good health. The sample comprised blood. In nucleotides, the CDR3 is TGTGCCACCAGTGGCGGGACCGGGACAGGGAAACAAGGCCGCCGCCGGAATGAGCAGTTCTTC. Translation: CATSGGTGTGKQGRRRNEQFF.